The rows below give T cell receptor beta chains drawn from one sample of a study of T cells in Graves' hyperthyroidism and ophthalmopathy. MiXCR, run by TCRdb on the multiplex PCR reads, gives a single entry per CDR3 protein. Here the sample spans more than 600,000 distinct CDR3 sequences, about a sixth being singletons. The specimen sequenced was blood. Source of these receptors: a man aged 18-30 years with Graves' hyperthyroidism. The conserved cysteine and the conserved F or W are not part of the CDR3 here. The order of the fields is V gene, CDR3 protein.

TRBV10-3,AISELGTDTQY
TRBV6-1,ASSGGGGPNTDTQY
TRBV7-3,ASSLTGLRVEEQF
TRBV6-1,ASSYGAGRYYEQY
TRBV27,ASSSADRGNIQY
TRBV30,ACAGEGGLETQY
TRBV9,ASSVDGVGNQPQH
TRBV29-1,SVGLAGVRTQY
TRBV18,ASPTGGEADTQY
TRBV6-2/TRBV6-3,ASSYTGDYGYT
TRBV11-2,ASSLAPHFYRQEWGQETQY
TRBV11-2,ASSFASGPDTQY